This T cell receptor beta chain derives from a study of OX40 agonist ivuxolimab in advanced cancers. Germline CDR1 reads LNHDA; CDR2 reads SQIVND (reference sequence). This CDR3 spans 16 amino acids. Trimming removed 5 bases at V and 0 bases at J, with 14 bases between. Method: immunoSEQ multiplex PCR; TCRdb's copy keeps in-frame clones and lacks some. The profile shows tens of thousands of clones, approximately 86% of them singletons. This chain connects TRBV19 to TRBJ2-1; perhaps TRBD2 as D (7 bases). This receptor was taken from an adult with an advanced solid tumor such as melanoma, head and neck, liver or kidney cancer. The sample was CD4+ or CD8+ T cells sorted from blood, taken in a trial of the OX40 agonist ivuxolimab. The CDR3 nucleotides read TGTGCCAGTAGTCCAAAGGGGGGGATCTCCTACAATGAGCAGTTCTTC. The encoded protein is CASSPKGGISYNEQFF. Supplemented by reference TRBV19 and TRBJ2-1, the full variable domain reads DGGITQSPKYLFRKEGQNVTLSCEQNLNHDAMYWYRQDPGQGLRLIYYSQIVNDFQKGDIAEGYSVSREKKESFPLTVTSAQKNPTAFYLCASSPKGGISYNEQFFGPGTRLTVL.